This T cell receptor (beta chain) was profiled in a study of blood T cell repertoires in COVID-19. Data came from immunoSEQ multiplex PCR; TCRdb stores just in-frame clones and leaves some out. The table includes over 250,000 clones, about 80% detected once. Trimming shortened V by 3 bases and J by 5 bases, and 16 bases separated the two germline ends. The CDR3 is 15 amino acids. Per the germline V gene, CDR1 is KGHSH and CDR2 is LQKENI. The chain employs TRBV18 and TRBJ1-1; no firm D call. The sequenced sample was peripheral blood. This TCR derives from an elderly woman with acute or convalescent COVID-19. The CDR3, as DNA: TGTGCCAGCTCACCCCAGCGAGAGTCCCTGACTGAAGCTTTCTTT. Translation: CASSPQRESLTEAFF.